This TCR beta chain came from a study of blood T cells in healthy people across ages. The use of a sample-barcoded 5' primer and a J-beta primer mix characterized a second PCR of roughly 6 to 11 cycles. MiXCR, run by TCRdb on the 5' RACE reads, gives a single entry per CDR3 protein. The sample has about 1.5 million distinct CDR3 sequences, approximately 42% seen once. With respect to this clonotype: Its specificity is unknown.

Looked up from germline, CDR1 is SQVTM and CDR2 is ANQGSEA. CDR3 length: 15 residues. The V and J ends lost 5 bases and 7 bases, in that order; junction bases with no gene match: 13. General study points: Long-lived donors had more naive CD4+ cells and higher diversity than aged donors.

This chain uses TRBV29-1 with TRBJ2-7; 11 bases match TRBD2. This sequence was found in a woman between 18 and 29 years old in good health. Sequencing used blood. CDR3 sequence reads: CSVHPLAGDFNEQYF. The CDR3 DNA reads as TGCAGCGTTCACCCACTAGCGGGGGATTTCAATGAGCAGTACTTC.